Shown below are 5 T cell receptor beta chains from a single sample sequenced in a study of T cell responses to AZD1222 COVID-19 vaccine. Generated by immunoSEQ multiplex PCR, the TCRdb table keeps only in-frame clones and is missing some. This sample has around 26,000 clones, with approximately 88% found just once. The sample here was peripheral blood, taken 28 days after the second AZD1222 dose. These TCRs come from an adult who received the AZD1222 COVID-19 vaccine.

The rearrangement joins TRBV4-2 to TRBJ2-2, with D perhaps TRBD1 or TRBD2 (6 bases each). Germline CDR1 reads LGHNA; CDR2 reads YNFKEQ. The CDR3 has 15 amino acids. Trimming removed 6 bases at V and 6 bases at J, with 17 bases between. In DNA form, the CDR3 reads TGTGCCAGCAGTCCCTCGTGGGGGGCACCCGGGGAGCTGTTTTTT. This codes for CASSPSWGAPGELFF.

This clone appeared a single time. This chain joins TRBV5-5 and TRBJ2-1; 8 bases match TRBD2. Germline CDR1 reads SGHKS; CDR2 reads YYEKEE (reference sequence). The CDR3 spans 15 residues. V lost 2 bases and J lost 4; bases outside the gene matches: 5. The chain's CDR3 is CASSFKTSEYNEQFF. CDR3 nucleotide sequence: TGTGCCAGCAGCTTCAAGACTAGCGAGTACAATGAGCAGTTCTTC.

The chain has TRBV7-2 and TRBJ1-2; 7 bases fit TRBD1. With 4 bases clipped from V and 4 bases from J, the junction kept 3 bases outside the gene matches. Germline values: CDR1 SGHTA, CDR2 FQGNSA. The CDR3 spans 13 residues. CDR3 region: CASSSDRIYGYTF. The DNA for the CDR3 is TGTGCCAGCAGCTCGGACAGGATCTATGGCTACACCTTC.

This rearrangement joins TRBV6-1 to TRBJ1-4; D possibly corresponds to TRBD1 (6 bases). Germline values: CDR1 MNHNS, CDR2 SASEGT. There are 17 residues in the CDR3. The V and J ends lost 1 base and 7 bases respectively, with 19 bases between them. This chain's CDR3 is CASSEVVTGRRGEKLFF. DNA for the CDR3: TGTGCCAGCAGTGAAGTCGTGACAGGTCGAAGAGGTGAAAAACTGTTTTTT.

CDR3 bases: TGCAGCGTTGAAGAACCTACTAACTATGGCTACACCTTC. Encoded protein: CSVEEPTNYGYTF. The chain joins TRBV29-1 to TRBJ1-2, with D unclear. From germline, CDR1 is SQVTM and CDR2 ANQGSEA. Trimming left V 0 bases short and J 0 bases short, with 5 bases between. The CDR3 sequence is 13 residues long. The whole variable domain, remainder taken from reference TRBV29-1 and TRBJ1-2, is SAVISQKPSRDICQRGTSLTIQCQVDSQVTMMFWYRQQPGQSLTLIATANQGSEATYESGFVIDKFPISRPNLTFSTLTVSNMSPEDSSIYLCSVEEPTNYGYTFGSGTRLTVV.